This TCR beta chain was obtained from a study of T cell responses to AZD1222 COVID-19 vaccine. The wider study: Second-dose timings of about 4 or about 12 weeks were pooled.

Sequenced by immunoSEQ multiplex PCR; TCRdb stores in-frame clones only, minus some. The sample holds 130,000 or so clones, approximately 88% seen once. The study, taken as a whole, reports: Only five or six AZD1222 recipients tested seropositive at baseline. White British ancestry dominated among donors, who included more females, and clonal diversity was possibly underestimated. Vaccine-related CD4 TCRs covered spike, predominating at 160-218 and 743-854.

With regard to this clone: The antigen remains undetermined.

This CDR3 region has 16 residues. V gave up 3 bases and J gave up 0 bases, with 15 bases separating them. Germline assignment: CDR1 GTSNPN and CDR2 SVGIG (reference sequence). This TCR derives from an adult in good health. This rearrangement joins TRBV30 to TRBJ2-1, with D unclear. The starting material was peripheral blood, obtained on day 0 of AZD1222 vaccination. The CDR3, as DNA: TGTGCCTGGAGGGCATCGCCGCTACGCTCCTACAATGAGCAGTTCTTC. Protein sequence: CAWRASPLRSYNEQFF.